The 11 T cell receptor beta chains below were found in one sample sequenced in a study of long-term antiretroviral therapy in people with HIV. Version v3.0 of the immunoSEQ assay ran at survey level. Method: immunoSEQ multiplex PCR; TCRdb's copy keeps in-frame clones and lacks some. The table includes over 20,000 clones, more than 65% detected once. The input for sequencing was unsorted PBMCs, taken 0.1 years before starting antiretroviral therapy. These receptors came from a man younger than 30 with HIV.

This clone came up a few times. The chain has TRBV27 and TRBJ1-1; D perhaps matches TRBD1 (6 bases). The V gene's germline CDR1 is MNHEY and CDR2 SMNVEV (reference sequence). Trimming removed 3 bases from V and 8 bases from J, with 10 bases in between. The CDR3 consists of 12 residues. CDR3 nucleotides: TGTGCCAGCAGTTTTCCCGGGGGCGAAGCTTTCTTT. This encodes CASSFPGGEAFF.

In this sample, this clone turned up a few times. The gene calls are TRBV11-3 and TRBJ2-2, with TRBD2 as a possible D gene (5 bases). From germline, CDR1 is SGHNT and CDR2 YENEEA. The CDR3 contains 14 residues. Trimming removed 8 bases from V and 4 bases from J, with 14 bases in between. This chain's CDR3 is CASGLFGGTGELFF. CDR3 nucleotides: TGTGCCAGCGGCCTATTCGGAGGCACCGGGGAGCTGTTTTTT.

This chain joins TRBV5-1 and TRBJ2-6, with D uncertain. The germline V gene encodes CDR1 SGHRS and CDR2 YFSETQ. Trimming shortened V by 2 bases and J by 0 bases, and 6 bases separated the two germline ends. There are 15 residues in the CDR3. Written as DNA, the CDR3 is TGCGCCAGCAGCTTCGGTTCCTCTGGGGCCAACGTCCTGACTTTC. It specifies CASSFGSSGANVLTF.

This clone has only one observation. V is TRBV5-1 and J is TRBJ2-3, with 10 bases lining up with TRBD2. The V gene end was trimmed by 0 bases and the J gene end by 3 bases; junction bases not matched to a gene: 13. CDR3 length equals 19 residues. Germline CDR1 is SGHRS and CDR2 is YFSETQ. CDR3 bases: TGCGCCAGCAGCTTGGCCACTAGCGGGGATAAGCGAGGGACAGATACGCAGTATTTT. This gives the protein CASSLATSGDKRGTDTQYF.

CDR3 sequence: CASSSRTPRDYGYTF. The CDR3 DNA follows: TGTGCCAGCAGTTCCAGGACACCCCGGGATTATGGCTACACCTTC. This sequence joins TRBV6-5 and TRBJ1-2; perhaps TRBD1 as D (5 bases). The germline V gene encodes CDR1 MNHEY and CDR2 SVGAGI. V gave up 4 bases and J gave up 5 bases, with 17 bases separating them. The CDR3 runs 15 residues.

This clone occurred a few times. The J gene is TRBJ1-1, the V gene TRBV7-3; D unresolved. Germline CDR1 reads SGHTA; CDR2 reads FQGTGA. The CDR3 spans 18 residues. V was shortened by 5 bases and J by 1 base, with 23 bases between the two germline ends. CDR3 nucleotides: TGTGCCAGCAGCCCCTACCCGCCAAAATCCACAGAGAACACTGAAGCTTTCTTT. Translated: CASSPYPPKSTENTEAFF.

The rearrangement uses TRBV19 and TRBJ1-2; D perhaps matches TRBD1 (5 bases). CDR1 LNHDA and CDR2 SQIVND come from the germline V gene (reference sequence). The CDR3 runs to 15 residues. V was cut by 5 bases and J by 9 bases, with 22 bases left in between. The CDR3 DNA follows: TGTGCCAGTAGTGTCTCCGGGACCCAGTTAAGAAGCTACACCTTC. This codes for CASSVSGTQLRSYTF. Combining the CDR3 with reference TRBV19 and TRBJ1-2 gives the whole variable domain DGGITQSPKYLFRKEGQNVTLSCEQNLNHDAMYWYRQDPGQGLRLIYYSQIVNDFQKGDIAEGYSVSREKKESFPLTVTSAQKNPTAFYLCASSVSGTQLRSYTFGSGTRLTVV.

The chain links TRBV5-1 to TRBJ2-7, with TRBD1 identical over 7 bases. Germline V CDR1 and CDR2: SGHRS, YFSETQ. The J segment lost 1 base and the V segment lost 2 bases, leaving 6 bases of the junction unmatched. The CDR3 extends over 15 amino acids. The CDR3 protein is CASSLVGGMSYEQYF. In nucleotides, the CDR3 is TGCGCCAGCAGCTTAGTAGGGGGCATGTCCTACGAGCAGTACTTC.

The V call is TRBV7-9, the J call TRBJ1-5, with 7 bases fitting TRBD1. V gave up 0 bases and J gave up 2 bases; unmatched junction bases: 4. CDR3 size: 16 residues. CDR1 is SEHNR, CDR2 FQNEAQ, per germline (reference sequence). The CDR3 bases are TGTGCCAGCAGCTTAGCTAAGACAGGGCGCAATCAGCCCCAGCATTTT. Protein: CASSLAKTGRNQPQHF.

Here the CDR3 reads CASSDWAGLASNQPQHF. CDR3 DNA: TGTGCCAGCAGTGATTGGGCCGGACTAGCTAGCAATCAGCCCCAGCATTTT. The rearrangement links TRBV2 to TRBJ1-5, with D hard to call. This CDR3 has 17 amino acids. V was pared by 3 bases and J by 0 bases, with 15 bases between. The V gene's germline CDR1 is SNHLY and CDR2 FYNNEI.

The chain joins TRBV5-1 to TRBJ2-5, with D perhaps matching TRBD1 or TRBD2 (5 bases each). Trimming took 5 bases from V and 1 from J, leaving 9 bases between them. CDR1 SGHRS and CDR2 YFSETQ come from the germline V gene. CDR3 length: 13 residues. Here the CDR3 reads CASSPGPQETQYF. The CDR3 DNA reads as TGCGCCAGCAGTCCGGGGCCCCAAGAGACCCAGTACTTC.